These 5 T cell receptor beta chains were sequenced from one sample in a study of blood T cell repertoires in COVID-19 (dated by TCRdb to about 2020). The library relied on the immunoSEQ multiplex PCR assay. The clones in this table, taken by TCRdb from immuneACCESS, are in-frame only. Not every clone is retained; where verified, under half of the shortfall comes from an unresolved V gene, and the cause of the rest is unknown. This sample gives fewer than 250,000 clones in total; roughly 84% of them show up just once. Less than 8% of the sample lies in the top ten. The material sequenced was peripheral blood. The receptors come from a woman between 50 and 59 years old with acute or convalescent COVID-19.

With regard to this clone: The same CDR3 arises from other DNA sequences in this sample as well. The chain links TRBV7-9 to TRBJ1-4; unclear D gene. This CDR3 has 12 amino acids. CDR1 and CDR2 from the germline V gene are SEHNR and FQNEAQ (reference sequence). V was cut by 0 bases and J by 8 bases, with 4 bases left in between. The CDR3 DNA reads TGTGCCAGCAGCTTAGCTTCGGAAAAACTGTTTTTT. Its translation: CASSLASEKLFF.

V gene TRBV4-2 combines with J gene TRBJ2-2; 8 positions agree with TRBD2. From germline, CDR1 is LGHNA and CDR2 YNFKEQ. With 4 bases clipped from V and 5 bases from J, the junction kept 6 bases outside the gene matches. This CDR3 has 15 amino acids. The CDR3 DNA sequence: TGTGCCAGCAGCCCGCCCGGGACTAGGACCGGGGAGCTGTTTTTT. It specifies CASSPPGTRTGELFF.

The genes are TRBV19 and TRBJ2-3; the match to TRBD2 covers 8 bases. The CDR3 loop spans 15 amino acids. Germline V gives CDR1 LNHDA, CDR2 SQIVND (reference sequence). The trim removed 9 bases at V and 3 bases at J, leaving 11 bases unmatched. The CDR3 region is CASRRTSLFTDTQYF. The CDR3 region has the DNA TGTGCCAGCCGACGGACTAGCCTTTTTACAGATACGCAGTATTTT.

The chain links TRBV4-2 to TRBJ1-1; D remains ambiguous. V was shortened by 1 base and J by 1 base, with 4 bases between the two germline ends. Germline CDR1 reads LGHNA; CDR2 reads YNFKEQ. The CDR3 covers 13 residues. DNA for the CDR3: TGTGCCAGCAGCCAAGGTAGGAACACTGAAGCTTTCTTT. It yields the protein CASSQGRNTEAFF.

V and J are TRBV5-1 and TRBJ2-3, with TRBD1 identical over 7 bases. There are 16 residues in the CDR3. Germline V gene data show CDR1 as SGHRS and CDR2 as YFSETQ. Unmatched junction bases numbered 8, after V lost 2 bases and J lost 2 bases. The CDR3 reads CASSFQGGEPTDTQYF. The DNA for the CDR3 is TGCGCCAGCAGCTTCCAAGGGGGCGAACCCACAGATACGCAGTATTTT.